The 18 T cell receptor beta chains below come from one sample, sequenced in a study of cytomegalovirus exposure and HLA in healthy donors. Amplification used 60 Vbeta primers and 13 Jbeta primers. Measured with immunoSEQ multiplex PCR; TCRdb has only the in-frame clones, and not every one. The top ten hold about 0.37% of the sample, which has about 200,000 clones, about 76% seen once. Sequencing was performed on PBMCs. These receptors all come from a male donor in good health and CMV-seropositive.

The V call is TRBV30, the J call TRBJ2-7; D is ambiguous. Germline lookup yields CDR1 GTSNPN and CDR2 SVGIG (reference sequence). CDR3 size: 10 residues. V lost 4 bases and J lost 6, with 7 bases in between. CDR3 region: CAWKLREQYF. CDR3 coding DNA: TGTGCCTGGAAGTTGCGCGAGCAGTACTTC. The full variable domain, in which reference TRBV30 and TRBJ2-7 provide the parts outside the CDR3, is SQTIHQWPATLVQPVGSPLSLECTVEGTSNPNLYWYRQAAGRGLQLLFYSVGIGQISSEVPQNLSASRPQDRQFILSSKKLLLSDSGFYLCAWKLREQYFGPGTRLTVT.

The CDR3 nucleotides are TGTGCCAGCAGCTTAGAGGGCGGGGCCACTAATGAGCAGTTCTTC. This encodes CASSLEGGATNEQFF. The V and J genes are TRBV7-6 and TRBJ2-1; weak D call: TRBD2 (6 bases). From germline, CDR1 is SGHVS and CDR2 FNYEAQ. The CDR3 consists of 15 residues. The V and J ends lost 1 base and 7 bases respectively, with 14 bases between them.

This clone was seen more than once but under ten times. The chain links TRBV4-2 to TRBJ1-5; 8 bases are a match to TRBD1. The V and J ends lost 4 bases and 2 bases, in that order; junction bases with no gene match: 25. The CDR3 is made up of 22 amino acids. CDR1 LGHNA and CDR2 YNFKEQ come from the germline V gene. This CDR3 reads CASSLKTEARTGNFVGNQPQHF. CDR3 coding DNA: TGTGCCAGCAGCCTCAAAACGGAGGCCCGGACAGGGAATTTTGTCGGCAATCAGCCCCAGCATTTT.

This clone was recorded once. The gene calls are TRBV7-2 and TRBJ2-7; 9 positions agree with TRBD2. Losses at the gene ends were 1 base for V and 3 bases for J; bases not matched to a gene: 1. The CDR3 loop spans 14 amino acids. Germline CDR1 reads SGHTA; CDR2 reads FQGNSA. CDR3: CASSLGRGGYEQYF. DNA for the CDR3: TGTGCCAGCAGCTTAGGGCGGGGGGGCTACGAGCAGTACTTC.

The rearrangement uses TRBV7-8 and TRBJ1-1; D is ambiguous. The V gene lost 2 bases and the J gene lost 4 bases, with 14 bases spanning the gap. CDR3 size: 15 residues. Germline CDR1 and CDR2: SGHVS and FQNEAQ. CDR3 amino acids: CASSLRLSDGTEAFF. The CDR3 DNA sequence: TGTGCCAGCAGCTTAAGGTTGAGCGATGGCACTGAAGCTTTCTTT.

A remark on this clone: The junction departs from germline at one end; a sequencing error may be responsible. This chain joins TRBV10-3 and TRBJ2-2; D may be TRBD2 (6 bases). Per germline, CDR1 ENHRY and CDR2 SYGVKD. This CDR3 is built from 14 residues. The CDR3 nucleotides are TGTGCCATCACCGGGACTCCGAACGCCGGGGAGCTGTTTTTT. Residues: CAITGTPNAGELFF.

In its sample, this clone was seen a few times. The same CDR3 can be traced to other DNA sequences in this sample. The J gene is TRBJ1-5, the V gene TRBV7-2; tentatively, D is TRBD1 (6 bases). V was trimmed by 1 base and J by 4 bases, leaving 11 bases between them. The CDR3 contains 15 residues. Germline CDR1 SGHTA, CDR2 FQGNSA. Here the CDR3 reads CASSLGQGSNQPQHF. The CDR3 coding sequence is TGTGCCAGCAGCTTAGGGCAGGGGTCGAATCAGCCCCAGCATTTT.

V gene TRBV7-2 combines with J gene TRBJ1-4, with a weak D call TRBD1 (5 bases). The CDR3 spans 15 residues. Germline lookup yields CDR1 SGHTA and CDR2 FQGNSA. Trimming removed 5 bases from V and 0 bases from J, with 10 bases in between. The CDR3 sequence: CASSADMTTNEKLFF. Written as DNA, the CDR3 is TGTGCCAGCAGCGCGGACATGACAACTAATGAAAAACTGTTTTTT. Looking up the rest from reference TRBV7-2 and TRBJ1-4 gives the full variable domain: GAGVSQSPSNKVTEKGKDVELRCDPISGHTALYWYRQSLGQGLEFLIYFQGNSAPDKSGLPSDRFSAERTGGSVSTLTIQRTQQEDSAVYLCASSADMTTNEKLFFGSGTQLSVL.

This clone was seen more than once but under ten times. Other DNA variants within this sample encode the same CDR3. This chain joins TRBV29-1 and TRBJ2-7; TRBD1 matches at 7 bases. Germline V gene lookup returns CDR1 SQVTM and CDR2 ANQGSEA. V lost 4 bases and J lost 1; bases outside the gene matches: 4. The CDR3 is made up of 13 amino acids. In DNA, the CDR3 is TGCAGCGTTGGGGGACAGTATTCCTACGAGCAGTACTTC. This codes for CSVGGQYSYEQYF.

V is TRBV10-3 and J is TRBJ2-2; 9 bases line up with TRBD1. The length of the CDR3 is 15 residues. The trim removed 5 bases at V and 7 bases at J, leaving 8 bases unmatched. CDR1 and CDR2 from the germline V gene are ENHRY and SYGVKD. This CDR3 is CAISLRTGDNGELFF. The CDR3 coding sequence is TGTGCCATCAGTCTCAGGACAGGGGATAACGGGGAGCTGTTTTTT.

The V gene is TRBV2, the J gene TRBJ2-7; 13 nucleotides line up with TRBD2. Germline V gene data show CDR1 as SNHLY and CDR2 as FYNNEI. This CDR3 contains 15 residues. V lost 6 bases and J lost 6; bases outside the gene matches: 8. In DNA form, the CDR3 reads TGTGCCAGCAGGACCGGGACTAGCGGGACGGGCGAGCAGTACTTC. It codes for CASRTGTSGTGEQYF.

This chain connects TRBV5-1 to TRBJ2-7; TRBD1 might be the D (6 bases). CDR1 is SGHRS, CDR2 YFSETQ, per germline. This CDR3 region has 13 residues. Trimming removed 5 bases from V and 2 bases from J, with 11 bases in between. CDR3 sequence reads: CASSFGQTYEQYF. The CDR3 bases are TGCGCCAGCAGTTTCGGACAGACCTACGAGCAGTACTTC.

This sequence joins TRBV7-2 and TRBJ2-1; possibly TRBD2 for D (7 bases). Deletions cut 8 bases from V and 8 bases from J, with 19 bases between. The CDR3 extends over 14 amino acids. Germline V gene lookup returns CDR1 SGHTA and CDR2 FQGNSA. The CDR3 loop reads CASPRKGEGDEQFF. The CDR3 DNA reads TGTGCCAGCCCCCGTAAGGGGGAGGGCGATGAGCAGTTCTTC.

The rearrangement links TRBV6-6 to TRBJ1-1, with D possibly matching TRBD1 (6 bases). Germline values: CDR1 MNHNY, CDR2 SVGAGI (reference sequence). Trimming left V 8 bases short and J 7 bases short, with 17 bases between. CDR3 size: 13 residues. This chain's CDR3 is CASSPTGQDEAFF. Here the CDR3 DNA reads TGTGCCAGCTCCCCCACAGGGCAAGATGAAGCTTTCTTT.

The V and J genes are TRBV6-5 and TRBJ1-2; D uncertain. Germline values: CDR1 MNHEY, CDR2 SVGAGI. The CDR3 loop spans 13 amino acids. V shed 5 bases and J shed 0 bases, with 7 bases lying between them. The CDR3 DNA sequence: TGTGCCAGCAGTCCAGCGGCTAACTATGGCTACACCTTC. It specifies CASSPAANYGYTF.

Comments on this clone: Relative to the germline gene, one junction end is altered; a read error may explain this. The chain joins TRBV7-3 to TRBJ2-1; weak D call: TRBD2 (6 bases). This CDR3 spans 20 amino acids. CDR1 is SGHTA and CDR2 is FQGTGA in the germline V gene. CDR3 region: CASSLTGAEPYKSSYNEQFF. The CDR3 DNA reads TGTGCCAGCAGTTTAACGGGAGCGGAACCCTACAAAAGCTCCTACAATGAGCAGTTCTTC.

The chain combines TRBV7-3 with TRBJ2-3; D might be TRBD1 (5 bases). The CDR3 covers 14 residues. CDR1 is SGHTA, CDR2 FQGTGA, per germline. The V end was cut by 5 bases, the J end by 0 bases, with 9 bases between. CDR3 DNA sequence: TGTGCCAGCAGCCCCCGACAGAGCACAGATACGCAGTATTTT. Protein: CASSPRQSTDTQYF.

The chain carries TRBV6-5 and TRBJ2-3; a possible D gene is TRBD2 (6 bases). This CDR3 has 13 amino acids. Trimming removed 8 bases from V and 2 bases from J, with 11 bases in between. Germline CDR1 reads MNHEY; CDR2 reads SVGAGI. CDR3 bases: TGTGCCAGCCATAGCGGATTCACAGATACGCAGTATTTT. Amino acids: CASHSGFTDTQYF.